These T cell receptor beta chains were read from a single sample in a study of neurological immune-mediated disorders. Using its own MiXCR run on the 5' RACE reads, TCRdb lists one record per CDR3 protein. The top ten hold approximately 3.1% of the sample, which has just under 60,000 distinct CDR3 sequences, roughly 3.2% seen once. Source material: PBMCs. These receptors were collected from a woman aged 25 to 39 with multiple sclerosis. Both conserved end residues are part of each CDR3. A D gene is named only where the DNA matches it firmly.

J,V,D,CDR3
TRBJ1-6,TRBV5-5,TRBD1,CASSLGVQGDYSPLHF
TRBJ1-3,TRBV28,-,CASSFRALSGNTIYF
TRBJ2-7,TRBV10-3,TRBD1,CAIRGQGVPYEQYF
TRBJ1-5,TRBV6-6,-,CASSPYSAQPQHF
TRBJ2-1,TRBV5-1,TRBD2,CASSFSGGSSYNEQFF
TRBJ2-3,TRBV27,-,CASSGQSTDTQYF
TRBJ1-6,TRBV7-2,-,CASSWKGRNSPLHF
TRBJ2-7,TRBV20-1,-,CSAWDLSTYEQYF
TRBJ2-2,TRBV5-1,-,CASSEVEGTGELFF
TRBJ2-6,TRBV10-3,-,CAISQTISGANVLTF
TRBJ2-5,TRBV7-3,-,CASSLSGTQETQYF
TRBJ2-5,TRBV20-1,TRBD2,CSASGRAGSQETQYF
TRBJ2-2,TRBV6-5,-,CASSRKSGELFF
TRBJ2-7,TRBV12-3/TRBV12-4,-,CASSLADTYEQYF
TRBJ2-1,TRBV2,TRBD2,CAWEGRAYNEQFF
TRBJ2-6,TRBV10-3,TRBD1,CAISEISWDRGQAGANVLTF
TRBJ2-3,TRBV14,TRBD1,CASSRTGGLTDTQYF
TRBJ2-5,TRBV20-1,-,CSARVVGETQYF
TRBJ1-2,TRBV7-9,TRBD1,CASSRGTGYMSGYTF
TRBJ2-7,TRBV25-1,TRBD1,CASSPGQGRFGEQYF
TRBJ2-3,TRBV18,-,CASSPSRDTQYF
TRBJ2-7,TRBV10-3,TRBD1,CAIRNDRGSYEQYF
TRBJ1-2,TRBV5-5,TRBD1,CASSLGQGKADNYGYTF
TRBJ1-4,TRBV18,-,CASSPLDLEKLFF
TRBJ2-5,TRBV28,TRBD2,CASRGGLETQYF
TRBJ2-5,TRBV5-5,-,CASSLFIPSLEQETQYF
TRBJ2-1,TRBV15,TRBD1,CATSRDLGTGYNEQFF
TRBJ1-4,TRBV4-3,-,CASSQDPGDISTNEKLFF
TRBJ2-2,TRBV12-3/TRBV12-4,-,CASTRLGAGELFF
TRBJ1-6,TRBV7-2,-,CASSSQRAEPLNF